This T cell receptor beta chain was identified during a study of long-term antiretroviral therapy in people with HIV. General study results and limits: Post-ART diversity increased but stayed below transplant donor controls.

Trimming pared 5 bases from V and 0 bases from J, leaving 6 bases between. Germline V lookup: CDR1 SEHNR, CDR2 FQNEAQ (reference sequence). The length of the CDR3 is 13 residues. Concerning this clone: Its cognate antigen is unknown. This specimen includes other DNA sequences encoding the same CDR3.

This was the immunoSEQ v3.0 assay at survey level. Some clones are missing from TCRdb's copy, which holds only in-frame ones; the method was immunoSEQ multiplex PCR. The sample lists tens of thousands of clones, about 80% occurring once. One or more pre-ART and two or more post-ART PBMC samples were available from each donor. This material consisted of unsorted PBMCs, taken 0.6 years after starting antiretroviral therapy. The V and J genes are TRBV7-9 and TRBJ2-3, with TRBD1 as a possible D gene (5 bases). The sequence came from a man aged 18 to 30 with HIV. The CDR3 reads CASSPGSTDTQYF. The CDR3 region has the DNA TGTGCCAGCAGCCCAGGGAGCACAGATACGCAGTATTTT.